This T cell receptor (beta chain) was identified in a study of blood T cells in healthy people across ages. A second about 6 to 12 cycle PCR used barcoded and J-beta primers. Each CDR3 protein is one row after TCRdb ran MiXCR on the 5' RACE reads. The sample holds about 930,000 distinct CDR3 sequences, roughly 29% seen once. The study isolated at least 6 million PBMCs from each sample. Regarding the study as a whole: It was the long-lived donors that had more naive CD4+ cells and higher diversity than aged donors.

As to this clonotype: The antigen is unknown.

V was pared by 4 bases and J by 10 bases, with 7 bases of the junction left unmatched. The CDR3 sequence is 13 residues long. These data were also filed under a second study, of T cells of mothers and their children. That paper states: Using the M1S primer, the second PCR added sample barcodes along with 2-4 random nucleotides.

The receptor was derived from a woman aged 35 to 49 in good health. This sequence joins TRBV12-3 or TRBV12-4 and TRBJ2-1, with 7 bases fitting TRBD2. Sequencing used blood. The CDR3 loop is CASSSGTSAEQFF. As DNA, the CDR3 is TGTGCCAGCAGTTCCGGCACTAGCGCCGAGCAGTTCTTC.